These T cell receptor beta chains were read from a single sample in a study of shared clonotypes between healthy human individuals. TCRdb's copy holds only in-frame clones and misses some; the assay was immunoSEQ multiplex PCR. The data hold about 580,000 clones, with roughly 98% observed a single time. Source material: naive CD8+ T cells sorted from blood. Receptors originate from a man younger than 40 in good health. Each CDR3 is given with its conserved first and last residue. Each record gives: V gene, D gene, clone size, J gene, CDR3 protein, CDR3 DNA. D genes are given only for firm matches. The listing skips clone size in some rows; elsewhere it reads once, few, many or a size class.

v_gene: TRBV4-3
d_gene: NA
abundance: once
j_gene: TRBJ2-1
CDR3aa: CASSQEERAGLYNEQFF
CDR3nt: TGCGCCAGCAGCCAAGAGGAGCGGGCGGGCCTTTACAATGAGCAGTTCTTC

v_gene: TRBV29-1
d_gene: TRBD2
abundance: NA
j_gene: TRBJ2-7
CDR3aa: CSVEGRGARYEQYF
CDR3nt: TGCAGCGTTGAAGGGCGGGGGGCGCGCTACGAGCAGTACTTC

v_gene: TRBV29-1
d_gene: TRBD1
abundance: NA
j_gene: TRBJ2-7
CDR3aa: CSVTGDHYEQYF
CDR3nt: TGCAGCGTGACAGGGGACCACTACGAGCAGTACTTC

v_gene: TRBV30
d_gene: NA
abundance: NA
j_gene: TRBJ2-7
CDR3aa: CAWSVQGGSYEQYF
CDR3nt: TGTGCCTGGAGTGTACAGGGCGGGTCCTACGAGCAGTACTTC

v_gene: TRBV6-6
d_gene: NA
abundance: NA
j_gene: TRBJ2-7
CDR3aa: CASSYSGESSYEQYF
CDR3nt: TGTGCCAGCAGTTACTCGGGGGAGAGCTCCTACGAGCAGTACTTC

v_gene: TRBV7-8
d_gene: NA
abundance: once
j_gene: TRBJ2-7
CDR3aa: CASSLEAGSTYEQYF
CDR3nt: TGTGCCAGCAGCTTAGAGGCCGGGTCTACCTACGAGCAGTACTTC

v_gene: TRBV6-5
d_gene: NA
abundance: NA
j_gene: TRBJ1-2
CDR3aa: CASSYYGGKDGYTF
CDR3nt: TGTGCCAGCAGTTACTATGGGGGAAAGGATGGCTACACCTTC

v_gene: TRBV7-2
d_gene: NA
abundance: NA
j_gene: TRBJ2-7
CDR3aa: CASSLGEYEQYF
CDR3nt: TGTGCCAGCAGCTTAGGCGAGTACGAGCAGTACTTC

v_gene: TRBV4-1
d_gene: NA
abundance: NA
j_gene: TRBJ1-2
CDR3aa: CASSQSRGERVYGYTF
CDR3nt: TGCGCCAGCAGCCAATCGAGGGGGGAGCGGGTCTATGGCTACACCTTC

v_gene: TRBV11-2
d_gene: NA
abundance: NA
j_gene: TRBJ2-5
CDR3aa: CASSARVGRLETQYF
CDR3nt: TGTGCCAGCAGTGCCCGGGTAGGGCGACTAGAGACCCAGTACTTC